This section outlines one T cell receptor beta chain sequence together with its context. The antigen remains unidentified. Using unique molecular identifiers, the investigators prepared the TCRbeta library. TCRdb reprocessed the PCR reads with MiXCR, giving one entry per CDR3 protein. In the table there are over 200,000 distinct CDR3 sequences, roughly 18% of which are singletons. This record belongs to a study of T-cell reconstitution after alpha-beta-depleted transplantation in children. Findings of the study overall: A year had passed since transplant, and T-cell counts and diversity by then came mostly from newly produced T cells. Alpha-beta T cells about two months after transplant reportedly derived from several hundred expanded graft clones. Surviving thymic progenitors and recipient T cells were the source of high TCRbeta diversity at day 60 in some patients.

Trimming removed 6 bases from V and 0 bases from J, with 15 bases in between. This CDR3 is built from 17 residues. The TCR originated in a male patient between 2 and 10 years old who had a stem cell transplant for acute lymphoblastic leukemia, so the T cells may come from the graft donor. This sample comprised PBMCs, mostly from graft donor cells, obtained 360 days after TCRalphabeta/CD19-depleted stem cell transplant. V and J are TRBV12-3 or TRBV12-4 and TRBJ2-6, with a tentative D call TRBD2 (5 bases). The CDR3 reads CASRFRGFLSGANVLTF. The CDR3 nucleotides are TGTGCCAGCAGGTTCCGGGGTTTCCTCTCTGGGGCCAACGTCCTGACTTTC.